These T cell receptor beta chains were read from a single sample in a study of cytomegalovirus exposure and HLA in healthy donors. Generated by immunoSEQ multiplex PCR, the TCRdb table keeps only in-frame clones and is missing some. The sample shows some 190,000 clones, roughly 80% of them seen only once. Material for sequencing was PBMCs. These receptors were collected from a woman in her 50s in good health and CMV-seronegative. CDR3s include the opening cysteine and the closing phenylalanine or tryptophan. D genes are given only for firm matches. Part of the rows lack a size; the others show once, few, many or a class for expanded clones.

d_gene,j_gene,abundance,v_gene,CDR3aa,CDR3nt
-,TRBJ1-4,-,TRBV19,CASRRQRGHEKLFF,TGTGCCAGTAGGAGACAGCGGGGCCATGAAAAACTGTTTTTT
TRBD1,TRBJ1-1,-,TRBV11-2,CASSPGQARYTEAFF,TGTGCCAGCAGCCCCGGACAGGCGCGGTACACTGAAGCTTTCTTT
TRBD2,TRBJ2-7,-,TRBV7-6,CASSSGLASEQYF,TGTGCCAGCAGCTCGGGACTAGCTTCCGAGCAGTACTTC
TRBD1,TRBJ1-1,few,TRBV25-1,CASSGGTGYPHTEAFF,TGTGCCAGCAGTGGTGGGACAGGGTACCCCCACACTGAAGCTTTCTTT
TRBD2,TRBJ2-1,-,TRBV4-3,CASSQGLAGDHEQFF,TGCGCCAGCAGCCAAGGACTAGCGGGAGATCATGAGCAGTTCTTC
-,TRBJ1-3,-,TRBV7-9,CASSLVQGSRNTIYF,TGTGCCAGCAGCTTAGTCCAGGGATCCCGAAACACCATATATTTT
TRBD2,TRBJ2-1,-,TRBV9,CASSPALWSGSRNEQFF,TGTGCCAGCAGCCCCGCTTTATGGAGCGGGAGTCGGAATGAGCAGTTCTTC
TRBD2,TRBJ2-2,-,TRBV5-1,CASSLTASGSGELFF,TGCGCCAGCAGCTTAACGGCTAGCGGTTCCGGGGAGCTGTTTTTT
TRBD1,TRBJ2-7,-,TRBV28,CASRPPGTGTYEQYF,TGTGCCAGCAGGCCTCCCGGGACAGGGACCTACGAGCAGTACTTC
-,TRBJ1-2,-,TRBV28,CASSLWPGSGYTF,TGTGCCAGCAGTTTATGGCCGGGTTCTGGCTACACCTTC
TRBD2,TRBJ2-7,-,TRBV28,CASSSQEGGSYEQYF,TGTGCCAGCAGTTCGCAGGAGGGAGGGAGCTACGAGCAGTACTTC